A selection of T cell receptor beta chains follows, all from one sample in a study of shared clonotypes between healthy human individuals. Only in-frame clones appear in the TCRdb table, and some are missing; sequencing was by immunoSEQ multiplex PCR. Of roughly 640,000 clones detected, around two thirds appear once; the ten largest clones hold about 1.8%. Material: memory CD4+ T cells sorted from blood. All receptors derive from a woman aged 30 to 39 in good health. Both conserved end residues are part of each CDR3. Fields, in order: V gene, J gene, clone size, D gene, CDR3 protein, CDR3 DNA. D genes are given only for firm matches. Some rows have no size entry. The others give once, few or many, or a class for an expanded clone.

V: TRBV7-2; J: TRBJ2-5; size: once; D: TRBD1; CDR3: CASGQGWRETQYF; DNA: TGTGCCAGCGGACAGGGTTGGCGGGAGACCCAGTACTTC
V: TRBV19; J: TRBJ2-3; size: -; D: -; CDR3: CASSMGGAEFSTDTQYF; DNA: TGTGCCAGTAGTATGGGGGGCGCAGAATTCAGCACAGATACGCAGTATTTT
V: TRBV6-5; J: TRBJ1-5; size: few; D: -; CDR3: CASSKTNSNQPQHF; DNA: TGTGCCAGCAGTAAGACAAACAGCAATCAGCCCCAGCATTTT
V: TRBV5-1; J: TRBJ2-3; size: -; D: -; CDR3: CASSLELSTDTQYF; DNA: TGCGCCAGCAGCTTGGAACTGAGCACAGATACGCAGTATTTT
V: TRBV6-6; J: TRBJ1-4; size: -; D: -; CDR3: CASSYGPEREKLFF; DNA: TGTGCCAGCAGTTACGGGCCGGAACGGGAAAAACTGTTTTTT
V: TRBV5-4; J: TRBJ2-5; size: once; D: -; CDR3: CASSLESQETQYF; DNA: TGTGCCAGCAGCTTGGAATCTCAAGAGACCCAGTACTTC
V: TRBV4-1; J: TRBJ2-6; size: -; D: -; CDR3: CASSQLRSGSTGGVSGANVLTF; DNA: TGCGCCAGCAGCCAACTCCGGTCGGGGTCGACTGGCGGGGTCTCTGGGGCCAACGTCCTGACTTTC
V: TRBV30; J: TRBJ2-3; size: -; D: -; CDR3: CARAGTDTQYF; DNA: TGTGCCAGGGCTGGCACAGATACGCAGTATTTT
V: TRBV7-3; J: TRBJ1-1; size: -; D: -; CDR3: CASSTDGNTEAFF; DNA: TGTGCCAGCAGCACCGACGGGAACACTGAAGCTTTCTTT
V: TRBV10-3; J: TRBJ1-1; size: few; D: -; CDR3: CAISEGGARTEAFF; DNA: TGTGCCATCAGTGAGGGGGGGGCGCGGACTGAAGCTTTCTTT
V: TRBV5-4; J: TRBJ2-3; size: -; D: -; CDR3: CASSSGGRPDTQYF; DNA: TGTGCCAGCAGCTCGGGTGGTCGCCCAGATACGCAGTATTTT
V: TRBV9; J: TRBJ2-4; size: once; D: TRBD2; CDR3: CASSSFGGERNIQYF; DNA: TGTGCCAGCAGTTCCTTTGGGGGGGAGAGGAACATTCAGTACTTC
V: TRBV30; J: TRBJ1-1; size: few; D: -; CDR3: CAWSRNDRMNTEAFF; DNA: TGTGCCTGGAGTCGGAACGACAGGATGAACACTGAAGCTTTCTTT
V: TRBV7-2; J: TRBJ2-1; size: few; D: TRBD2; CDR3: CASSSGTSGSESEFF; DNA: TGTGCCAGCAGCTCCGGGACTAGCGGGAGTGAATCCGAGTTCTTC
V: TRBV5-6; J: TRBJ2-5; size: few; D: -; CDR3: CASSLVNQGETQYF; DNA: TGTGCCAGCAGCTTGGTGAATCAGGGGGAGACCCAGTACTTC
V: TRBV19; J: TRBJ1-1; size: -; D: TRBD1; CDR3: CASSVDRGGTEAFF; DNA: TGTGCCAGTAGTGTGGACAGGGGAGGGACTGAAGCTTTCTTT
V: TRBV6-5; J: TRBJ1-2; size: -; D: -; CDR3: CASSLEANSYGYTF; DNA: TGTGCCAGCAGTTTGGAGGCGAATAGCTATGGCTACACCTTC
V: TRBV2; J: TRBJ1-5; size: -; D: TRBD1; CDR3: CASSTGTVGQPQHF; DNA: TGTGCCAGCAGTACCGGGACAGTTGGACAGCCTCAGCATTTT
V: TRBV5-1; J: TRBJ2-1; size: -; D: -; CDR3: CASSLAQANANQFF; DNA: TGCGCCAGCAGCTTGGCGCAGGCCAACGCAAACCAGTTCTTC
V: TRBV5-1; J: TRBJ2-2; size: -; D: -; CDR3: CASSLKAGPTGELFF; DNA: TGCGCCAGCAGCTTAAAAGCCGGGCCCACCGGGGAGCTGTTTTTT
V: TRBV4-2; J: TRBJ1-1; size: few; D: -; CDR3: CASSFEATEAFF; DNA: TGTGCCAGCAGCTTCGAGGCCACTGAAGCTTTCTTT